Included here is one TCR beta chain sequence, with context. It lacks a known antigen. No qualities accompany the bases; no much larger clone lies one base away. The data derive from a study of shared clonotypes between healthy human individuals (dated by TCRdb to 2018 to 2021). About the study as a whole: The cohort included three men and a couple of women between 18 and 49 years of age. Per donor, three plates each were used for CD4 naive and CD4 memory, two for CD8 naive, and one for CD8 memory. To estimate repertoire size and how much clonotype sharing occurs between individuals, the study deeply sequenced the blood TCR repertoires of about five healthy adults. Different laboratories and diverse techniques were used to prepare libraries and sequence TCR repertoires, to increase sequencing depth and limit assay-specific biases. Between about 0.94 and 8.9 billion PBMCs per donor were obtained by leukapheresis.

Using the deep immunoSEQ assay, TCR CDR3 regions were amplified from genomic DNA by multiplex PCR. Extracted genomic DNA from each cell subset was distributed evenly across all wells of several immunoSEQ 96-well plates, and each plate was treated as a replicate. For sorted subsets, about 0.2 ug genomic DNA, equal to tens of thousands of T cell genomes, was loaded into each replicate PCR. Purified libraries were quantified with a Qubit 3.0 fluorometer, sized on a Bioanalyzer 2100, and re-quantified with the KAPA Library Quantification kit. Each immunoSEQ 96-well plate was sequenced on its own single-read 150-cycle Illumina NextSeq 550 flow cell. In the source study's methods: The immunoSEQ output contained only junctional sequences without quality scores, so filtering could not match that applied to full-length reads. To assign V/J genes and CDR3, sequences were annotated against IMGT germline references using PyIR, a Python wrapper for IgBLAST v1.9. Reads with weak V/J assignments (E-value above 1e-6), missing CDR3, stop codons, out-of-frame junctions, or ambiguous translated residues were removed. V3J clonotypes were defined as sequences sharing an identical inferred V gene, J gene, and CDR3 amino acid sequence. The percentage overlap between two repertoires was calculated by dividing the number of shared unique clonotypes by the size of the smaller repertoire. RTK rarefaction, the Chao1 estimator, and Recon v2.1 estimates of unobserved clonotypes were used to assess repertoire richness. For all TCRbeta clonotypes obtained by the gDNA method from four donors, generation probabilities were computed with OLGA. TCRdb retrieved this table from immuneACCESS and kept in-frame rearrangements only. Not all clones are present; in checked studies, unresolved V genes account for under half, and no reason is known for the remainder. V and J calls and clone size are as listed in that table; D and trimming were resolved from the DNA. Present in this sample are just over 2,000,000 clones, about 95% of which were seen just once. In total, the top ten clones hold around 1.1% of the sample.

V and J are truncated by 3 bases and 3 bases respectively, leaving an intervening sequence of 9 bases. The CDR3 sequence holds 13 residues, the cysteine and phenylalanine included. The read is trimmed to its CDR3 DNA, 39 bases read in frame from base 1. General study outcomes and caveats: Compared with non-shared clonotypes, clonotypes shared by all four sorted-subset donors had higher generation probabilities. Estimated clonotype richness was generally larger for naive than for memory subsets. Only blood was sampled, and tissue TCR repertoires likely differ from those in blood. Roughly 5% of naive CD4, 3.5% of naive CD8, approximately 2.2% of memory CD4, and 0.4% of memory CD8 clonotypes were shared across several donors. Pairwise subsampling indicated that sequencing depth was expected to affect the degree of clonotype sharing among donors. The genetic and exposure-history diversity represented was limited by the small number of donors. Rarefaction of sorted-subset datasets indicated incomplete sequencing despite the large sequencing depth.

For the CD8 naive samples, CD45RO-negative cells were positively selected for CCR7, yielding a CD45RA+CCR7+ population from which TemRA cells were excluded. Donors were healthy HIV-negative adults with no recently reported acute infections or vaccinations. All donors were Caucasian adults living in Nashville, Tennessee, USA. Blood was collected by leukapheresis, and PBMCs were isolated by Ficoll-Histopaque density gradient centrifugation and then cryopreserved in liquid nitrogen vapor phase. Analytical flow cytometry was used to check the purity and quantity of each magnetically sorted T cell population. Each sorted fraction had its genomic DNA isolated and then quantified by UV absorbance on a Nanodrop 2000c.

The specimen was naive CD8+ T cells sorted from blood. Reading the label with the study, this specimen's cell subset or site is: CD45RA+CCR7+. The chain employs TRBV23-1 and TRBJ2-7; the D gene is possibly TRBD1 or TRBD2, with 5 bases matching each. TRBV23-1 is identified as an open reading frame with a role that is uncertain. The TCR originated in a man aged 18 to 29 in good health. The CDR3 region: CASSQRDLYEQYF. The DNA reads TGCGCCAGCAGTCAGAGGGACCTCTACGAGCAGTACTTC.